This T cell receptor (beta chain) comes out of a study of OX40 agonist ivuxolimab in advanced cancers. Study findings and constraints: Expanded clones belonging to CD8+ T cells outnumbered, on average, those of CD4+. At doses 0.1 to 3.0 mg/kg, CD4+ and CD8+ clones expanded. With doses of 0.1-3.0 mg/kg, partial responders showed among the lowest clonal expansion.

Looked up from germline, CDR1 is SGHRS and CDR2 is YFSETQ. The CDR3 consists of 15 residues. V was clipped by 3 bases and J by 1 base, with 13 bases between them. Libraries were prepared by immunoSEQ multiplex PCR; TCRdb keeps only in-frame clonotypes and omits some of them. The table has approximately 77,000 clones, 84% seen once. A remark on this clone: Its target is not known.

This receptor was taken from an adult with an advanced solid tumor such as melanoma, head and neck, liver or kidney cancer. The chain employs TRBV5-1 and TRBJ1-1, with a weak D call TRBD1 (6 bases). Sequences were derived from CD4+ or CD8+ T cells sorted from blood, sampled in a trial of the OX40 agonist ivuxolimab. The CDR3 sequence is CASSSHGTSNTEAFF. In DNA form, the CDR3 reads TGCGCCAGCAGCTCGCACGGGACATCGAACACTGAAGCTTTCTTT. Based on the CDR3 plus reference TRBV5-1 and TRBJ1-1, the full variable domain is KAGVTQTPRYLIKTRGQQVTLSCSPISGHRSVSWYQQTPGQGLQFLFEYFSETQRNKGNFPGRFSGRQFSNSRSEMNVSTLELGDSALYLCASSSHGTSNTEAFFGQGTRLTVV.